This entry concerns a single T cell receptor beta chain. What it recognizes is unknown. The sample originates from a study of cytotoxic CD8 clonotypes in ibrutinib-treated CLL. Study results and limitations: Once treatment began, public clonotypes, which were uncommon, contracted or stayed stable.

V lost 2 bases, J lost 4 bases, and 7 bases stayed unmatched. From germline, CDR1 is MNHEY and CDR2 SVGAGI. CDR3 length equals 16 residues. This table comes from immunoSEQ multiplex PCR, and its TCRdb copy is limited to in-frame clones, with some not included. The sample carries about 200,000 clones, roughly 73% recorded once. V usage is TRBV6-5 and J usage is TRBJ2-1, with 8 bases lining up with TRBD1. Sequencing was performed on PBMCs, taken after 12 months of ibrutinib treatment. The receptor was derived from a human donor with chronic lymphocytic leukemia. CDR3 sequence: CASSYVDRGGYNEQFF. CDR3 DNA: TGTGCCAGCAGTTACGTCGACAGGGGAGGTTACAATGAGCAGTTCTTC.